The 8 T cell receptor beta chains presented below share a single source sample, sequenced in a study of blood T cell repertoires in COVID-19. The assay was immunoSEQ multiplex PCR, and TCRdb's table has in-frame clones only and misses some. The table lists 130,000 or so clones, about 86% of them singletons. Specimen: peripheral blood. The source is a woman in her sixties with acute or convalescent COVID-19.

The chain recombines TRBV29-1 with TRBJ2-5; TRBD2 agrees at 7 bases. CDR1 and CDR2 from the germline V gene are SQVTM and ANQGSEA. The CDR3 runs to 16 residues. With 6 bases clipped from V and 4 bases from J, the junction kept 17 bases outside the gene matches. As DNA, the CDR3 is TGCAGCGTCGGACGTGGTGAGCGGGATGCGGGAGAGACCCAGTACTTC. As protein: CSVGRGERDAGETQYF.

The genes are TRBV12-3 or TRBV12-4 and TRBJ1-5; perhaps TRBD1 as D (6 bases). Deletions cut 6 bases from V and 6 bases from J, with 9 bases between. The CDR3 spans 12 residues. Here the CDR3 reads CASSGQFQPQHF. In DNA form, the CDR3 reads TGTGCCAGCAGCGGACAGTTTCAGCCCCAGCATTTT.

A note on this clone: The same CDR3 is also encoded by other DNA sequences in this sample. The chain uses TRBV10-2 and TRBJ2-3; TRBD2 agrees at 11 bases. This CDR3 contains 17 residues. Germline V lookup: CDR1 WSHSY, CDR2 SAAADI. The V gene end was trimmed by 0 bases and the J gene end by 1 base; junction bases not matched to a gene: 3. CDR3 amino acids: CASSESKLAGGTDTQYF. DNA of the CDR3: TGCGCCAGCAGTGAGTCAAAACTAGCGGGGGGCACAGATACGCAGTATTTT.

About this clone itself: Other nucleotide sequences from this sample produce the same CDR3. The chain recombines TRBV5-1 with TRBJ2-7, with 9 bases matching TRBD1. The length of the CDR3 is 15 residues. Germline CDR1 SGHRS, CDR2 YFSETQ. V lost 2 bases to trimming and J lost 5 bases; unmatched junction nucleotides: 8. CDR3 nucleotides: TGCGCCAGCAGCTTCGGCGGGACAGGGCTCAACGAGCAGTACTTC. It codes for CASSFGGTGLNEQYF.

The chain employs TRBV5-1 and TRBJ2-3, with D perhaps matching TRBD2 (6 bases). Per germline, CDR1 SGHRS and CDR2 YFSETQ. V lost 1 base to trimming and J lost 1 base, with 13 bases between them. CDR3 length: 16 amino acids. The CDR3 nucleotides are TGCGCCAGCAGCTTGTTGCCGGGGGTTCGCACAGATACGCAGTATTTT. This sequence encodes CASSLLPGVRTDTQYF.

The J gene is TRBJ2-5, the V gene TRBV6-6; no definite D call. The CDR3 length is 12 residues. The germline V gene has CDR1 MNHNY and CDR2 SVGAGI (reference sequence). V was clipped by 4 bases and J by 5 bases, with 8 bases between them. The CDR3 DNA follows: TGTGCCAGCAGTTGGGCTGTGGAGACCCAGTACTTC. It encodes CASSWAVETQYF.

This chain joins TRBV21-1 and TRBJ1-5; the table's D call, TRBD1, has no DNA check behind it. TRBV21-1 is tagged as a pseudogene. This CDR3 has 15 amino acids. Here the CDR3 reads CASIQRQAGNQPQHF. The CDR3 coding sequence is TGTGCCAGCATTCAAAGACAGGCAGGTAACCAGCCCCAGCATTTT.

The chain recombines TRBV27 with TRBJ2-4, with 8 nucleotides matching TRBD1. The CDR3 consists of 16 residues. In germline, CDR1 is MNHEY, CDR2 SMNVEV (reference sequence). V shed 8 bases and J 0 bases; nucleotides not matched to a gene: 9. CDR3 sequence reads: CASGPGGRGAKNIQYF. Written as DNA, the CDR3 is TGTGCCAGCGGCCCAGGGGGCAGGGGAGCCAAAAACATTCAGTACTTC.